These 23 T cell receptor beta chains were all obtained from the same sample, sequenced in a study of cytomegalovirus exposure and HLA in healthy donors. Primers: 60 Vbeta forward and 13 Jbeta reverse. The method was immunoSEQ multiplex PCR; TCRdb's version includes in-frame clones alone and lacks a portion of them. The repertoire holds about 120,000 clones, with roughly 85% as singletons. Sequenced sample: PBMCs. The source of these receptors is a woman between 40 and 55 years old in good health and CMV-seropositive.

The chain uses TRBV9 and TRBJ2-5, with D possibly matching TRBD1 (5 bases). From germline, CDR1 is SGDLS and CDR2 YYNGEE. CDR3 size: 15 residues. Trimming took 1 base from V and 1 from J, leaving 11 bases between them. The CDR3 is CASSVSPDTQETQYF. The CDR3 nucleotides are TGTGCCAGCAGCGTATCCCCGGACACCCAAGAGACCCAGTACTTC.

V usage is TRBV7-8 and J usage is TRBJ1-2; D is uncertain. This CDR3 comprises 14 residues. Trimming stripped 2 bases from V and 1 base from J, with 8 bases between. CDR1 is SGHVS and CDR2 is FQNEAQ in the germline V gene. Written as DNA, the CDR3 is TGTGCCAGCAGCTTAAGTCCGGGTAACTATGGCTACACCTTC. As protein: CASSLSPGNYGYTF.

This chain links TRBV28 with TRBJ1-1; a possible D gene is TRBD1 (6 bases). The V gene lost 3 bases and the J gene lost 5 bases, with 10 bases spanning the gap. Germline loops: CDR1 MDHEN, CDR2 SYDVKM. CDR3 length: 13 amino acids. DNA of the CDR3: TGTGCCAGCAGTTTGGGGGCAGCGACTGAAGCTTTCTTT. Translating gives CASSLGAATEAFF.

The chain has TRBV11-3 and TRBJ2-1, with D tentatively TRBD2 (7 bases). The CDR3 loop spans 14 amino acids. The V and J ends lost 5 bases and 8 bases respectively, with 16 bases between them. Germline V CDR1 and CDR2: SGHNT, YENEEA. The CDR3 here is CASSLGGDVDEQFF. The CDR3 DNA sequence: TGTGCCAGCAGCCTAGGGGGGGATGTCGATGAGCAGTTCTTC.

The chain uses TRBV27 and TRBJ2-2, with D possibly being TRBD1 (7 bases). Trimming took off 5 bases at V and 2 bases at J, with 15 bases between the two ends. The CDR3 extends over 16 amino acids. The V gene's germline CDR1 is MNHEY and CDR2 SMNVEV (reference sequence). The CDR3: CASSPRGTDNTGELFF. CDR3 DNA sequence: TGTGCCAGCAGTCCTCGGGGGACAGATAACACCGGGGAGCTGTTTTTT.

The chain carries TRBV18 and TRBJ2-6, with 9 bases aligning to TRBD1. This CDR3 spans 20 amino acids. CDR1 KGHSH and CDR2 LQKENI come from the germline V gene. The V segment lost 3 bases and the J segment 0 bases; nucleotides outside the gene matches: 12. Here the CDR3 reads CASSPLFPGQGSSGANVLTF. In nucleotides, the CDR3 is TGTGCCAGCTCACCCCTGTTCCCGGGACAGGGTAGCTCTGGGGCCAACGTCCTGACTTTC.

V usage is TRBV27 and J usage is TRBJ1-2; 7 positions match TRBD1. The CDR3 sequence is 13 residues long. CDR1 and CDR2 (germline): MNHEY, SMNVEV (reference sequence). J lost 9 bases, V lost 5 bases, and 9 bases had no gene match. The CDR3 reads CASSLRQGLSYTF. The CDR3 coding sequence is TGTGCCAGCAGTCTCCGACAGGGTTTAAGCTACACCTTC.

This sequence joins TRBV6-5 and TRBJ2-3; tentatively, D is TRBD2 (6 bases). Germline CDR1 and CDR2: MNHEY and SVGAGI. Trimming removed 2 bases at V and 2 bases at J, with 11 bases between. The CDR3 spans 15 residues. The CDR3: CASSYGAGNTDTQYF. In nucleotides, the CDR3 is TGTGCCAGCAGTTACGGCGCGGGGAACACAGATACGCAGTATTTT.

The chain carries TRBV28 and TRBJ1-1; TRBD1 agrees at 7 bases. Germline lookup yields CDR1 MDHEN and CDR2 SYDVKM. Trimming took 4 bases from V and 3 from J; bases not matched to a gene: 5. The CDR3 consists of 14 residues. The CDR3: CASSWPGTDTEAFF. Written as DNA, the CDR3 is TGTGCCAGCAGTTGGCCTGGGACAGACACTGAAGCTTTCTTT. Based on the CDR3 plus reference TRBV28 and TRBJ1-1, the full variable domain is DVKVTQSSRYLVKRTGEKVFLECVQDMDHENMFWYRQDPGLGLRLIYFSYDVKMKEKGDIPEGYSVSREKKERFSLILESASTNQTSMYLCASSWPGTDTEAFFGQGTRLTVV.

This chain links TRBV5-1 with TRBJ2-1; 7 bases map to TRBD2. Germline V gives CDR1 SGHRS, CDR2 YFSETQ. The trim removed 4 bases at V and 7 bases at J, leaving 5 bases unmatched. The CDR3 is 13 residues long. The CDR3 is CASSLGTTNEQFF. The DNA for the CDR3 is TGCGCCAGCAGCCTCGGGACTACTAATGAGCAGTTCTTC.

This clone turned up a few times. The gene calls are TRBV4-3 and TRBJ1-1; possible D gene TRBD1, 6 bases. Germline V CDR1 and CDR2: LGHNA, YSLEER. The CDR3 extends over 16 amino acids. The V end lost 1 base, the J end lost 2 bases, and 14 bases lay between the germline ends. CDR3 DNA: TGCGCCAGCAGCCAAGCCTATACACAGGGAAACACTGAAGCTTTCTTT. This gives the protein CASSQAYTQGNTEAFF.

The rearrangement joins TRBV5-4 to TRBJ2-2, with a weak D call TRBD2 (6 bases). This CDR3 has 15 amino acids. Germline loops: CDR1 SGHNT, CDR2 YYREEE (reference sequence). Deletions cut 4 bases from V and 1 base from J, with 11 bases between. CDR3 in DNA: TGTGCCAGCAGCCCCCCGGGGGTGAACACCGGGGAGCTGTTTTTT. Residues: CASSPPGVNTGELFF.

The chain links TRBV5-4 to TRBJ1-2; the D gene is possibly TRBD1 (5 bases). CDR1 SGHNT and CDR2 YYREEE come from the germline V gene (reference sequence). The CDR3 is made up of 14 amino acids. Trimming took off 3 bases at V and 3 bases at J, with 12 bases between the two ends. CDR3 bases: TGTGCCAGCAGCTCGGAGCCAGGGTACTATGGCTACACCTTC. It yields the protein CASSSEPGYYGYTF.

The V gene is TRBV19, the J gene TRBJ2-5, with D perhaps TRBD2 (5 bases). CDR3 length: 14 residues. V was trimmed by 5 bases and J by 7 bases, leaving 17 bases between them. From germline, CDR1 is LNHDA and CDR2 SQIVND (reference sequence). The DNA of the CDR3 is TGTGCCAGTAGTTCAGCTAGCTACCCCAGGACCCAGTACTTC. It yields the protein CASSSASYPRTQYF.

This clone was counted only a few times. This sample includes further DNA sequences coding for the same CDR3. V is TRBV7-9 and J is TRBJ1-2; 9 nucleotides agree with TRBD1. From germline, CDR1 is SEHNR and CDR2 FQNEAQ (reference sequence). V shed 5 bases and J 6 bases; nucleotides not matched to a gene: 4. The CDR3 sequence is 13 residues long. This CDR3 reads CASSPGQGHGYTF. For the CDR3, the DNA is TGTGCCAGCAGCCCCGGACAGGGGCATGGCTACACCTTC.

This chain links TRBV19 with TRBJ1-1; D gene unclear. V shed 3 bases and J shed 4 bases, with 9 bases lying between them. The germline CDR1 and CDR2 sequences are LNHDA and SQIVND (reference sequence). The CDR3 totals 13 residues. In DNA form, the CDR3 reads TGTGCCAGTAGTATCGGACGGGGCACTGAAGCTTTCTTT. It translates to CASSIGRGTEAFF.

The chain joins TRBV28 to TRBJ2-5; TRBD2 agrees at 7 bases. Looked up from germline, CDR1 is MDHEN and CDR2 is SYDVKM. The CDR3 contains 14 residues. V lost 4 bases, J lost 2 bases, and 4 bases stayed unmatched. The CDR3 nucleotides are TGTGCCAGCAGTTCCAGCGGGATACAAGAGACCCAGTACTTC. As protein: CASSSSGIQETQYF.

The rearrangement links TRBV5-6 to TRBJ2-7; 9 positions agree with TRBD2. With 4 bases clipped from V and 2 bases from J, the junction kept 4 bases outside the gene matches. The CDR3 extends over 14 amino acids. Germline CDR1 reads SGHDT; CDR2 reads YYEEEE. The CDR3 sequence: CASSAGLAAYEQYF. The CDR3 DNA is TGTGCCAGCAGCGCGGGACTAGCTGCCTACGAGCAGTACTTC.

In regard to this clone: A far larger clone is one nucleotide away, so this likely arose from a read error. Written as DNA, the CDR3 is TGCGCCAGCAGCCCTTACCAACGACAACATACGCAGTATTTT. Its protein product is CASSPYQRQHTQYF. The rearrangement uses TRBV5-1 and TRBJ2-3; D is unclear. The V end lost 4 bases, the J end lost 7 bases, and 16 bases lay between the germline ends. CDR3 size: 14 residues. Germline V gene data show CDR1 as SGHRS and CDR2 as YFSETQ.

J is TRBJ2-7 and V is TRBV6-6; perhaps TRBD2 as D (6 bases). This CDR3 has 14 residues. Trimming shortened V by 0 bases and J by 2 bases, and 8 bases separated the two germline ends. Per the germline V gene, CDR1 is MNHNY and CDR2 is SVGAGI (reference sequence). The CDR3 nucleotides read TGTGCCAGCAGTTACTCACGGGAGACCTACGAGCAGTACTTC. This encodes CASSYSRETYEQYF.

This clone was seen only once. The chain recombines TRBV30 with TRBJ1-2; 12 nucleotides line up with TRBD1. The length of the CDR3 is 13 residues. V lost 2 bases to trimming and J lost 7 bases; unmatched junction nucleotides: 2. CDR1 GTSNPN and CDR2 SVGIG come from the germline V gene (reference sequence). CDR3 nucleotides: TGTGCCTGGAGTATGGGACAGGGGGCTGGCTACACCTTC. Translation: CAWSMGQGAGYTF. Using reference TRBV30 and TRBJ1-2 for the parts outside the CDR3, the full variable domain is SQTIHQWPATLVQPVGSPLSLECTVEGTSNPNLYWYRQAAGRGLQLLFYSVGIGQISSEVPQNLSASRPQDRQFILSSKKLLLSDSGFYLCAWSMGQGAGYTFGSGTRLTVV.

The gene calls are TRBV18 and TRBJ2-5; no firm D call. The CDR3 sequence is 11 residues long. Per germline, CDR1 KGHSH and CDR2 LQKENI. V gave up 5 bases and J gave up 3 bases, with 4 bases separating them. CDR3 amino acids: CASSNKETQYF. The CDR3 bases are TGTGCCAGCTCAAATAAAGAGACCCAGTACTTC.

The chain employs TRBV14 and TRBJ2-3, with a possible D match to TRBD2 (6 bases). CDR3 length equals 18 residues. The V end was cut by 8 bases, the J end by 0 bases, with 24 bases between. Germline CDR1 and CDR2: SGHDN and FVKESK. The CDR3 reads CASLKRVPLASSTDTQYF. The CDR3 region has the DNA TGTGCCAGCTTAAAAAGGGTCCCACTAGCTTCTAGCACAGATACGCAGTATTTT.